This record concerns one T cell receptor beta chain sequence. Per the original data handling: By means of reference gene primer amplification, nucleated cell counts were estimated. Data came from immunoSEQ multiplex PCR; TCRdb stores just in-frame clones and leaves some out. The D gene and trimming were derived from the DNA, and the V and J assignments and clone size from that table. The sample lists approximately 92,000 clones; 84% were seen once. The data stem from a study of blood T cell repertoires in COVID-19. The CDR3 has 12 amino acids. Trimming cost V 6 bases and J 11 bases, with 14 bases left between them. The V gene's germline CDR1 is MDHEN and CDR2 SYDVKM.

Source material: peripheral blood. The chain joins TRBV28 to TRBJ1-5; D perhaps matches TRBD1 (6 bases). This receptor was taken from a man aged 65 to 85 with active or convalescent COVID-19. The CDR3 here is CASRQTGTTQHF. As DNA, the CDR3 is TGTGCCAGCAGGCAAACAGGGACGACCCAGCATTTT.